This T cell receptor beta chain was retrieved from a study of T cells in Graves' hyperthyroidism and ophthalmopathy. TCR beta CDR3 regions were amplified from RNA transcripts. The TCR CDR3 first-round RT-PCR relied on the HTBI primer set. TCRdb itself ran the multiplex PCR reads through MiXCR, one entry per CDR3 protein. The data hold around 300,000 distinct CDR3 sequences, with approximately 15% observed a single time. Specimen: blood. The TCR originated in a woman in her 30s with Graves' hyperthyroidism.

The CDR3 DNA reads as TGCGCCAGCAGCCCCGCCCGCGGGACAGAATACGAGCAGTACTTC. It specifies CASSPARGTEYEQYF. V and J are TRBV5-1 and TRBJ2-7; D might be TRBD1 (7 bases). V was pared by 4 bases and J by 4 bases, with 18 bases between. The germline V gene has CDR1 SGHRS and CDR2 YFSETQ. This CDR3 spans 15 amino acids.